This paragraph reports one T cell receptor beta chain. Its matching antigen is unknown. This sample also contains other DNA sequences that code for the same CDR3. This entry is derived from a study of OX40 agonist ivuxolimab in advanced cancers. The study's findings and limits: Dosing at 0.1 to 3.0 mg/kg was accompanied by clonal expansion of CD4+ and CD8+ blood T cells by week 6.

Anyone with autoimmune disease history or systemic immunosuppression was excluded. V was pared by 5 bases and J by 4 bases, with 6 bases between. The germline V gene encodes CDR1 SEHNR and CDR2 FQNEAQ (reference sequence). This CDR3 is built from 11 residues. Profiled with immunoSEQ multiplex PCR; TCRdb holds only in-frame clones, not every one. The table includes about 120,000 clones, around 93% detected once. The clonotype comes from an adult with an advanced solid tumor such as melanoma, head and neck, liver or kidney cancer. V gene TRBV7-9 combines with J gene TRBJ2-7, with no clear D. The material was CD4+ or CD8+ T cells sorted from blood, obtained in a trial of the OX40 agonist ivuxolimab. The CDR3 coding sequence is TGTGCCAGCAGCCCCGCGTACGAGCAGTACTTC. This gives the protein CASSPAYEQYF. Together with reference TRBV7-9 and TRBJ2-7, the CDR3 gives the full variable domain: DTGVSQNPRHKITKRGQNVTFRCDPISEHNRLYWYRQTLGQGPEFLTYFQNEAQLEKSRLLSDRFSAERPKGSFSTLEIQRTEQGDSAMYLCASSPAYEQYFGPGTRLTVT.